This T cell receptor (beta chain) was identified in a study of T-cell memory formation after mild COVID-19. The study, taken as a whole, reports: The SARS-CoV-2 specificity of second-wave clones reaching peak at day 37 remained unverified. Contracting CD8+ clones were enriched in EMRA, CD4+ mainly in CM and EM. Pre-infection memory contained some responding clones, which suggested that cross-reactive memory had joined.

As to this clonotype: As yet, its antigen is unknown.

From 5'RACE with constant-segment primers came TCR alpha and TCR beta cDNA libraries that carried sample barcodes and UMIs. MiXCR was run by TCRdb on the 5' RACE reads, yielding one entry per CDR3 protein. The sample yields under 450,000 distinct CDR3 sequences, 13% to 15% seen once. CDR1 is MNHEY and CDR2 is SMNVEV in the germline V gene (reference sequence). The V end lost 2 bases, the J end lost 0 bases, and 12 bases lay between the germline ends. The CDR3 length is 16 residues. The specimen sequenced was PBMCs or a T cell subset sorted from them (not recorded which). The V gene is TRBV27, the J gene TRBJ2-3; D remains unclear. The sequence derives from a man aged 18 to 29 who had mild COVID-19 (a few samples of this study predate the infection). Cell type and time point are not known. CDR3 amino acids: CASSLDNPPSTDTQYF. DNA of the CDR3: TGTGCCAGCAGTTTAGATAATCCTCCTAGCACAGATACGCAGTATTTT.